This T cell receptor (beta chain) was sequenced during a study of memory CD4+ T cells and cytomegalovirus serostatus. In germline, CDR1 is SGHAT, CDR2 FQDESV (reference sequence). CDR3 length equals 13 residues. V lost 0 bases and J lost 4; bases outside the gene matches: 0. The sort gate was single viable CD3+CD4+CD8-CD45RO+ cells for memory CD4+ T cells. Serum IgG to CMV pp150, pp28, p38 and p52 defined serostatus. Sequencing was performed with immunoSEQ multiplex PCR; in TCRdb, only in-frame clones are kept and a portion is missing. This sample has around 50,000 clones, with about 81% found just once.

The sequencing input was memory CD4+ T cells from blood. The gene calls are TRBV11-1 and TRBJ2-7; 7 bases agree with TRBD1. This sequence originates from an adult in good health and CMV-seronegative. The CDR3 reads CASSLAQGYEQYF. DNA for the CDR3: TGTGCCAGCAGCTTAGCACAGGGGTACGAGCAGTACTTC.